This T cell receptor gamma chain is from a study of gamma delta lymphoproliferative disorders and STAT genes. By share, this clone ranks as medium-sized. Sequencing used genomic DNA taken from PBMCs of patients and controls. The CDR3 is made up of 13 amino acids. With V trimmed by 11 bases and J by 3 bases, 7 bases remained unmatched. TCRdb fed the multiplex PCR reads into CATT to redo clone calling. Counted here are about 1,800 gamma-chain clones, around 7.3% occurring once; the ten biggest clones make up about two thirds. The gene calls are TRGV10 and TRGJP2. The J gene comes from matching the DNA to germline here; TCRdb lacks it. TRGV10 falls under the ORF class, with uncertain function. The receptor was derived from a human donor with gamma-delta T-cell large granular lymphocyte leukemia. Sequencing was carried out using blood. This CDR3 is CAAEGGSDWIKTF. The CDR3 DNA reads as TGTGCTGCGGAGGGGGGTAGTGATTGGATCAAGACGTTT.